The rows below give T cell receptor beta chains drawn from one sample of a study of blood T cell repertoires in COVID-19. Libraries were prepared by immunoSEQ multiplex PCR; TCRdb keeps only in-frame clonotypes and omits some of them. The profile shows roughly 200,000 clones, about three quarters of them singletons. The sequenced sample consisted of peripheral blood. The receptors here all came from a woman older than 75 with active or convalescent COVID-19. Both conserved end residues are part of each CDR3. D genes are given only for firm matches. Only part of the rows carry a size: once, few, many, or a class if the clone is expanded.

>TRBJ2-3|.|TRBV10-3|.
CAVGKTGSTDTQYF
TGTGCCGTAGGAAAGACAGGTAGCACAGATACGCAGTATTTT
>TRBJ2-2|.|TRBV5-1|.
CASGRRGRSGELFF
TGCGCCAGCGGACGGAGAGGGAGATCCGGGGAGCTGTTTTTT
>TRBJ2-5|.|TRBV18|.
CASSPRVAGAQETQYF
TGTGCCAGCTCACCTCGCGTGGCAGGCGCCCAAGAGACCCAGTACTTC
>TRBJ2-7|.|TRBV27|many
CASKKDFLGEQYF
TGTGCCAGCAAGAAAGACTTTTTAGGTGAGCAGTACTTC
>TRBJ2-7|TRBD2|TRBV4-2|.
CASSQLGAYGAGGTYEQYF
TGTGCCAGCAGCCAACTAGGAGCTTACGGGGCGGGGGGGACCTACGAGCAGTACTTC
>TRBJ2-3|.|TRBV5-1|.
CASRMDPQGLPSTDTQYF
TGCGCCAGCAGGATGGATCCACAGGGCCTCCCTAGCACAGATACGCAGTATTTT
>TRBJ1-4|.|TRBV21-1|.
CASNNHGQGASNEKLFF
TGTGCCAGCAACAACCACGGACAGGGGGCTTCTAATGAAAAACTGTTTTTT
>TRBJ1-3|.|TRBV9|.
CASSVSGQSLGNTIYF
TGTGCCAGCAGCGTATCCGGACAGTCCCTAGGAAACACCATATATTTT
>TRBJ2-2|TRBD2|TRBV4-1|.
CASSQEGGGGARYTGELFF
TGCGCCAGCAGCCAAGAGGGAGGCGGGGGGGCAAGGTACACCGGGGAGCTGTTTTTT
>TRBJ1-2|.|TRBV4-1|.
CASSQEGRESRNYGYTF
TGCGCCAGCAGCCAAGAAGGTAGGGAGAGTCGCAACTATGGCTACACCTTC
>TRBJ1-1|.|TRBV19|.
CASSSIGRNTEAFF
TGTGCCAGTAGTTCTATTGGGAGGAACACTGAAGCTTTCTTT
>TRBJ1-2|.|TRBV7-9|many
CASSSALQGNYGYTF
TGTGCCAGCAGCTCAGCCCTGCAGGGGAACTATGGCTACACCTTC
>TRBJ2-7|.|TRBV6-5|.
CASSRQASYEQYF
TGTGCCAGCAGTAGACAGGCTTCCTACGAGCAGTACTTC
>TRBJ1-4|.|TRBV3-1/TRBV3-2|once
CASSPTPREKLFF
TGTGCCAGCAGCCCTACCCCGCGTGAAAAACTGTTTTTT
>TRBJ2-1|TRBD2|TRBV5-1|.
CASSRTGLADYNEQFF
TGCGCCAGCAGCCGGACAGGACTAGCGGACTACAATGAGCAGTTCTTC
>TRBJ1-4|.|TRBV5-1|.
CASSLGAPEKLFF
TGCGCCAGCAGCTTGGGGGCACCTGAAAAACTGTTTTTT
>TRBJ1-4|TRBD1|TRBV7-3|few
CASGTGAGKLFF
TGTGCCTCCGGGACAGGGGCAGGAAAACTGTTTTTT